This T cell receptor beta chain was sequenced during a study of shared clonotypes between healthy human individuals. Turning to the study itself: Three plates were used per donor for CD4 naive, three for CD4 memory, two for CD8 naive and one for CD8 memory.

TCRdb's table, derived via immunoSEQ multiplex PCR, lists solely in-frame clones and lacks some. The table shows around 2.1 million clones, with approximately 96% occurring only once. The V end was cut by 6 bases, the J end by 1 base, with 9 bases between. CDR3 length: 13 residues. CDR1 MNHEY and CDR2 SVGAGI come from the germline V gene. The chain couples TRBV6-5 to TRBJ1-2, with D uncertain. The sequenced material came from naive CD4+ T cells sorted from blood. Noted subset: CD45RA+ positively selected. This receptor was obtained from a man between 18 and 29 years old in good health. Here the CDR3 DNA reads TGTGCCAGCAGCCCTGAACGTAACTATGGCTACACCTTC. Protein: CASSPERNYGYTF.